Listed below are T cell receptor beta chains from one sample, sequenced in a study of T cells in localized non-small cell lung cancer. TCRdb's table, derived via immunoSEQ multiplex PCR, lists solely in-frame clones and lacks some. The sample holds roughly 29,000 clones; roughly four fifths are singletons and the top ten take around 5.3%. This specimen was peripheral blood mononuclear cells, taken before any cancer treatment. The receptors here all came from a man aged 40 to 69 with stage III lung adenocarcinoma. Each CDR3 is given with its conserved first and last residue. The order of the fields is D gene, V gene, clone size, J gene, CDR3 DNA, CDR3 protein. The D gene is left open where the match is weak. Where a row states a size, it is once, few, many or the class of an expanded clone; other rows omit it.

.	TRBV11-3	.	TRBJ2-6	TGTGCCAGCAGCTTAGACCGCTCTGGGGCCAACGTCCTGACTTTC	CASSLDRSGANVLTF
.	TRBV11-2	.	TRBJ2-5	TGTGCCAGCAGCCTCCAAACAGGGTTGGAGACCCAGTACTTC	CASSLQTGLETQYF
TRBD1	TRBV5-1	.	TRBJ2-1	TGCGCCAGCAGCTTGCGGGGACAGGGAGGGAATGAGCAGTTCTTC	CASSLRGQGGNEQFF
.	TRBV19	.	TRBJ2-6	TGTGCCAGTAGTATCCTACAGGGATCCGGGGCCAACGTCCTGACTTTC	CASSILQGSGANVLTF
TRBD2	TRBV18	.	TRBJ2-1	TGTGCCAGCTCACTCAGCGGGAGGGCCATGACCTACAATGAGCAGTTCTTC	CASSLSGRAMTYNEQFF
.	TRBV10-3	.	TRBJ1-5	TGTGCCATCGGACAGAACTATCAGCCCCAGCATTTT	CAIGQNYQPQHF
TRBD2	TRBV5-4	.	TRBJ2-1	TGTGCCAGCAGCCCTCCGGGGGGTGGTGAGCAGTTCTTC	CASSPPGGGEQFF
.	TRBV6-1	.	TRBJ1-2	TGTGCCATCAATGTAGAGAATGAGTATGGCTACACCTTC	CAINVENEYGYTF
.	TRBV7-9	.	TRBJ1-3	TGTGCCAGCAGCCTAGGACACTCTGGAAACACCATATATTTT	CASSLGHSGNTIYF
.	TRBV1	.	TRBJ2-4	TGCACCAGCAGCCAAGGGTACCCTCGGGGGAACATTCAGTACTTC	CTSSQGYPRGNIQYF
.	TRBV5-1	.	TRBJ1-1	TGCGCCAGCAGCTTGGGGGTCCAGAACACTGAAGCTTTCTTT	CASSLGVQNTEAFF
.	TRBV28	.	TRBJ1-3	TGTGCCAGCAGTTCTCGCAGGTGGAACTCTGGAAACACCATATATTTT	CASSSRRWNSGNTIYF
.	TRBV18	.	TRBJ1-5	TGTGCCAGCTCACCAGACAGTTATAGCAATCAGCCCCAGCATTTT	CASSPDSYSNQPQHF
.	TRBV30	.	TRBJ1-5	TGTGCCTGGAGTGTTAGCAGTTCTGGCAATCAGCCCCAGCATTTT	CAWSVSSSGNQPQHF
.	TRBV5-1	.	TRBJ2-3	TGCGCCAGCAGCCTAGCCGGGGCAGGGTGGGGTGATACGCAGTATTTT	CASSLAGAGWGDTQYF
.	TRBV6-5	.	TRBJ1-2	TGTGCCAGCAGTCCCGGGGGGGCGGCGGCGTATGGCTACACCTTC	CASSPGGAAAYGYTF
.	TRBV7-9	.	TRBJ2-7	TGTGCCAGCAGCTTATATGGGGATTCCACCTACGAGCAGTACTTC	CASSLYGDSTYEQYF
.	TRBV5-1	.	TRBJ1-1	TGCGCCAGCAGCCGTGTGGGTGGAGGGGACACTGAAGCTTTCTTT	CASSRVGGGDTEAFF
.	TRBV6-5	.	TRBJ1-3	TGTGCCAGCATGTTGGACAGAGGAAACACCATATATTTT	CASMLDRGNTIYF
TRBD1	TRBV16	.	TRBJ2-7	TGTGCCAGCACTACCCCGACAGGGGGCGGGTTCTACGAGCAGTACTTC	CASTTPTGGGFYEQYF
.	TRBV7-9	.	TRBJ2-3	TGTGCCAGCAGCCCGCGGGCGGTGGTAGATACGCAGTATTTT	CASSPRAVVDTQYF
.	TRBV11-3	.	TRBJ2-7	TGTGCCAGCAGCTTAGATCTGGGAGTGAAGGCAGTGCGGGCCGAGCAGTACTTC	CASSLDLGVKAVRAEQYF
.	TRBV11-1	few	TRBJ1-2	TGTGCCAGCAGCTTAGATTCAGGGCGTCCCCATGGCTACACCTTC	CASSLDSGRPHGYTF
.	TRBV7-2	.	TRBJ1-1	TGTGCCAGCAGCTTACACGGTGAAGCTTTCTTT	CASSLHGEAFF
.	TRBV5-1	once	TRBJ1-1	TGCGCCAGCAGCTTGGGGTCCTCGAAGGGCACTGAAGCTTTCTTT	CASSLGSSKGTEAFF
TRBD2	TRBV28	.	TRBJ2-7	TGTGCCAGCAGTTCGGGGGGGCCTGGATCGGTCGAGCAGTACTTC	CASSSGGPGSVEQYF
.	TRBV19	.	TRBJ2-2	TGTGCCAGTAGTCTGGGGTTGGGTGGGGCCGGGGAGCTGTTTTTT	CASSLGLGGAGELFF
.	TRBV6-6	.	TRBJ1-4	TGTGCCAGCAGCCCGGACCCAGGGTCTAATGAAAAACTGTTTTTT	CASSPDPGSNEKLFF
TRBD1	TRBV28	.	TRBJ1-1	TGTGCCAGTAGGTCAGACAGGGCTGAAGCTTTCTTT	CASRSDRAEAFF
.	TRBV6-1	few	TRBJ1-1	TGTGCCAGCAGTGAAGACCGGGCCACTGAAGCTTTCTTT	CASSEDRATEAFF
.	TRBV4-2	.	TRBJ1-6	TGTGCCAGCAGCCAAGAGGGCGAGGGTTCACCCCTCCACTTT	CASSQEGEGSPLHF
.	TRBV6-5	.	TRBJ2-2	TGTGCCAGCAGCCCGAGTCCCCCGCCCGGGGAGCTGTTTTTT	CASSPSPPPGELFF
TRBD2	TRBV2	.	TRBJ2-3	TGTGCCAGCAGTGACCGAGTCGGGGGAGCGGGACCTCCTGCGCAGTATTTT	CASSDRVGGAGPPAQYF
TRBD2	TRBV29-1	.	TRBJ2-7	TGCAGCGCTGGACTAGCGCGGATCGCGGGGGGCGAGCAGTACTTC	CSAGLARIAGGEQYF
.	TRBV18	.	TRBJ2-7	TGTGCCAGCTCACCGGAACTTTGGGACGAGCAGTACTTC	CASSPELWDEQYF
.	TRBV28	.	TRBJ1-1	TGTGCCAGCAGTACTTTCACTGAAGCTTTCTTT	CASSTFTEAFF
TRBD2	TRBV6-6	.	TRBJ2-1	TGTGCCAGCAGTTCTAGCGGTGAGCAGTTCTTC	CASSSSGEQFF
.	TRBV2	.	TRBJ1-2	TGTGCCAGCAGTGAAGGCGACTATGGCTACACCTTC	CASSEGDYGYTF
.	TRBV6-5	.	TRBJ2-3	TGTGCCAGCAGTTACTCGTGGGGGTTTACAGATACGCAGTATTTT	CASSYSWGFTDTQYF
.	TRBV7-2	.	TRBJ1-6	TGTGCCAGCAGCTTAGTTGGTTCCTATAATTCACCCCTCCACTTT	CASSLVGSYNSPLHF
.	TRBV9	.	TRBJ2-1	TGTGCCAGCAGCGTAGGAGGCAACTCCTACAATGAGCAGTTCTTC	CASSVGGNSYNEQFF
TRBD2	TRBV4-2	.	TRBJ2-2	TGTGCCAGCAGCCAAGATATAACTAGCGGGATCCTGTTTTTT	CASSQDITSGILFF
.	TRBV5-1	.	TRBJ2-7	TGCGCCAGCAGCTCTTTGGGGAGCTCCTACGAGCAGTACTTC	CASSSLGSSYEQYF
.	TRBV11-2	.	TRBJ2-5	TGTGCCAGCAGCTTTCTACAGGGAGAGACCCAGTACTTC	CASSFLQGETQYF
.	TRBV18	.	TRBJ2-2	TGTGCCAGCTCACCAGGTTCTGGTCCAAACACCGGGGAGCTGTTTTTT	CASSPGSGPNTGELFF
.	TRBV28	.	TRBJ1-4	TGTGCCAGCAGTCCGGGGACCACCCCTAATGAAAAACTGTTTTTT	CASSPGTTPNEKLFF
TRBD1	TRBV2	.	TRBJ1-1	TGTGCCAGCAGGGAAAGAGGGGGCTGGAACACTGAAGCTTTCTTT	CASRERGGWNTEAFF
.	TRBV11-2	.	TRBJ1-1	TGTGCCAGCAGCTTTGGTTCTGGGGTTACTGAAGCTTTCTTT	CASSFGSGVTEAFF
.	TRBV6-5	.	TRBJ1-1	TGTGCCAGCAGTTACACCATGGGGGCGACGAACACTGAAGCTTTCTTT	CASSYTMGATNTEAFF
TRBD1	TRBV5-5	.	TRBJ1-1	TGTGCCAGCAGCTCCGGACAGGGGAACACTGAAGCTTTCTTT	CASSSGQGNTEAFF
.	TRBV15	.	TRBJ1-1	TGTGCCACCAGCAGAGATTCCTCACGGAACACTGAAGCTTTCTTT	CATSRDSSRNTEAFF
TRBD2	TRBV6-5	.	TRBJ2-1	TGTGCCAGCAGTTCGTCCGGGACTAGCGGCAATGAGCAGTTCTTC	CASSSSGTSGNEQFF
TRBD1	TRBV5-1	.	TRBJ1-6	TGCGCCAGCAGCTTGGGACAGGGAAGATCACCCCTCCACTTT	CASSLGQGRSPLHF
.	TRBV19	.	TRBJ1-2	TGTGCCAGTAGGATGGGCCCTGGCCAGTTAAATGGCTACACCTTC	CASRMGPGQLNGYTF
.	TRBV6-1	.	TRBJ1-2	TGTGCCAGCAGGGTAGCTAACTATGGCTACACCTTC	CASRVANYGYTF